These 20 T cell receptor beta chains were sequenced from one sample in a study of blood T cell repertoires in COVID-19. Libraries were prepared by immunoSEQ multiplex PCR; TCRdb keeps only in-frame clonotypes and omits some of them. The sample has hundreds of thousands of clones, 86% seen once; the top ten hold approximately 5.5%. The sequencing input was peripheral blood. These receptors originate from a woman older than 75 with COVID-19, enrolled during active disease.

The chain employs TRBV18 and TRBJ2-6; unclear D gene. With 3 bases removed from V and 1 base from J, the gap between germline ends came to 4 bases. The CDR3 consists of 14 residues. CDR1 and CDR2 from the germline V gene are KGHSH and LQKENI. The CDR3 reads CASSPPSGANVLTF. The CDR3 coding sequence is TGTGCCAGCTCACCCCCGTCTGGGGCCAACGTCCTGACTTTC.

The CDR3 reads CASSVQGPPYGYTF. The CDR3 DNA reads as TGTGCCAGCAGTGTACAGGGGCCACCCTATGGCTACACCTTC. The chain employs TRBV28 and TRBJ1-2, with TRBD1 identical over 7 bases. The V gene's germline CDR1 is MDHEN and CDR2 SYDVKM. The CDR3 is 14 amino acids. V lost 5 bases to trimming and J lost 4 bases; unmatched junction nucleotides: 7.

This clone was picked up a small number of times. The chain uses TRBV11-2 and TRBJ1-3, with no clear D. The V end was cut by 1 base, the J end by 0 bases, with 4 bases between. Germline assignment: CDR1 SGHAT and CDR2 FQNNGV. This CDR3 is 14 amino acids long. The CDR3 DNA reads TGTGCCAGCAGCTTAGGGAGCTCTGGAAACACCATATATTTT. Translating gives CASSLGSSGNTIYF.

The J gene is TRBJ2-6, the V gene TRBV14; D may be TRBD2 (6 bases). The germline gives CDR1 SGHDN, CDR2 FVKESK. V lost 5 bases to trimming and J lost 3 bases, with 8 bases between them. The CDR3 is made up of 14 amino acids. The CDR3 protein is CASSVGGGANVLTF. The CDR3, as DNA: TGTGCCAGCAGCGTGGGAGGTGGGGCCAACGTCCTGACTTTC.

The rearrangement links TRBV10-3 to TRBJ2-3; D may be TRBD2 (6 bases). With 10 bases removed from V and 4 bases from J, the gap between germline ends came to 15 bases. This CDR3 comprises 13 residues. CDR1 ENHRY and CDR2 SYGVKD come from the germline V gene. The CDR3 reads CASGDGGSDTQYF. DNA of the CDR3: TGTGCCAGCGGGGACGGAGGATCAGATACGCAGTATTTT.

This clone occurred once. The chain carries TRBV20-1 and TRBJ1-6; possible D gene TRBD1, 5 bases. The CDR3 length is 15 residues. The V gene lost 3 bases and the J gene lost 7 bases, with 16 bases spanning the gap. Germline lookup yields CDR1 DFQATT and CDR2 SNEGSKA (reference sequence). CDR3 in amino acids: CSASPRRGANSPLHF. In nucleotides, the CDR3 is TGCAGTGCTAGTCCCCGAAGGGGCGCGAATTCACCCCTCCACTTT.

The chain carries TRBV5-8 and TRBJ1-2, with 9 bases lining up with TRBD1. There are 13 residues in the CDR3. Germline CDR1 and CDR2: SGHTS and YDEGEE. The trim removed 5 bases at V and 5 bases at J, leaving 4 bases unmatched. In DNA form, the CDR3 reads TGTGCCAGCAGGGGACAGGGCAAGTATGGCTACACCTTC. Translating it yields CASRGQGKYGYTF. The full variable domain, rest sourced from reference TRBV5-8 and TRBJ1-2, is EAGVTQSPTHLIKTRGQQATLRCSPISGHTSVYWYQQALGLGLQFLLWYDEGEERNRGNFPPRFSGRQFPNYSSELNVNALELEDSALYLCASRGQGKYGYTFGSGTRLTVV.

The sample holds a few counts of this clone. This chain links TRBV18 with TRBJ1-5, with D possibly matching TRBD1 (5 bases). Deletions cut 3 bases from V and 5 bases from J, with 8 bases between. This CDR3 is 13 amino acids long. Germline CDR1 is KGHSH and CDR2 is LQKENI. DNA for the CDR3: TGTGCCAGCTCACCGACAGACGATCAGCCCCAGCATTTT. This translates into CASSPTDDQPQHF.

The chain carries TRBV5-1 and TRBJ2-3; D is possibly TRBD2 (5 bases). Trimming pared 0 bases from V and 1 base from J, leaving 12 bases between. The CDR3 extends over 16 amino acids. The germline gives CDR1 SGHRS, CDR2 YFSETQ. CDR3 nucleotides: TGCGCCAGCAGCTTGGGACTATCGGTCGGCACAGATACGCAGTATTTT. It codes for CASSLGLSVGTDTQYF.

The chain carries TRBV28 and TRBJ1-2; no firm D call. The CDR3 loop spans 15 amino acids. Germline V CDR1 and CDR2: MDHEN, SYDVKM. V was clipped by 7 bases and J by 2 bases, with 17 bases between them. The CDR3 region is CASNLSGTLNYGYTF. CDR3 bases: TGTGCCAGCAACCTTTCAGGCACCCTAAACTATGGCTACACCTTC.

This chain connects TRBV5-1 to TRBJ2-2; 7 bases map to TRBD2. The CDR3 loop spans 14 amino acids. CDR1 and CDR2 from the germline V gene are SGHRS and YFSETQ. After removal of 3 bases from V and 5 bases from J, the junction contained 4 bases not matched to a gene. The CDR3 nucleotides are TGCGCCAGCAGCTGGGGGGGTGAAACCGGGGAGCTGTTTTTT. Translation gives CASSWGGETGELFF. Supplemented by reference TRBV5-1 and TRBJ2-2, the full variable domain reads KAGVTQTPRYLIKTRGQQVTLSCSPISGHRSVSWYQQTPGQGLQFLFEYFSETQRNKGNFPGRFSGRQFSNSRSEMNVSTLELGDSALYLCASSWGGETGELFFGEGSRLTVL.

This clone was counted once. The CDR3 protein is CASSFVPEDTEAFF. CDR3 coding DNA: TGCGCCAGCAGCTTCGTCCCAGAGGACACTGAAGCTTTCTTT. The chain couples TRBV5-1 to TRBJ1-1; the D is unclear. Trimming took off 2 bases at V and 3 bases at J, with 11 bases between the two ends. Germline values: CDR1 SGHRS, CDR2 YFSETQ. CDR3 size: 14 residues.

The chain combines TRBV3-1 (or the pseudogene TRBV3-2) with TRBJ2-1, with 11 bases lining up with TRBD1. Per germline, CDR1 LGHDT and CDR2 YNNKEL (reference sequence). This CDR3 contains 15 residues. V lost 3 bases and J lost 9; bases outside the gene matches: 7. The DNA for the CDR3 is TGTGCCAGCAGCCACCGGGACAGGGGGAGCGCTGAGCAGTTCTTC. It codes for CASSHRDRGSAEQFF.

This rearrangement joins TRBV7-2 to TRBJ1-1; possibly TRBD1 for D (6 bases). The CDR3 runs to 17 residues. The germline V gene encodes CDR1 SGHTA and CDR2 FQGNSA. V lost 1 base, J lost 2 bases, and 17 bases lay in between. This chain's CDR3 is CASSLGGRGRGNTEAFF. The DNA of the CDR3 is TGTGCCAGCAGCTTAGGGGGGCGGGGGCGCGGCAACACTGAAGCTTTCTTT.

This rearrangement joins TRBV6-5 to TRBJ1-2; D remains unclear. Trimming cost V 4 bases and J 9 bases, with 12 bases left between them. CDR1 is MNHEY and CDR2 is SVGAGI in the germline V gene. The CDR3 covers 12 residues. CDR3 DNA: TGTGCCAGCAGTTCCGCCGGGGAGAGCTACACCTTC. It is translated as CASSSAGESYTF.

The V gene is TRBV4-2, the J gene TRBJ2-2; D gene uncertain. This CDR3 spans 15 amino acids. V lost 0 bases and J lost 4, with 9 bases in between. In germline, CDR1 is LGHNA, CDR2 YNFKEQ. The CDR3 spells CASSQDFIATGELFF. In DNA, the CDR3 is TGTGCCAGCAGCCAAGACTTTATAGCCACCGGGGAGCTGTTTTTT.

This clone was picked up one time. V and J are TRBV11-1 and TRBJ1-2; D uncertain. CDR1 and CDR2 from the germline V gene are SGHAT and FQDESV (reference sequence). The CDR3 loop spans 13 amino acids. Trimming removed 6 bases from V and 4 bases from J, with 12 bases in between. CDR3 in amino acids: CASRAGNTYGYTF. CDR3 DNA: TGTGCCAGCAGGGCCGGGAACACCTATGGCTACACCTTC.

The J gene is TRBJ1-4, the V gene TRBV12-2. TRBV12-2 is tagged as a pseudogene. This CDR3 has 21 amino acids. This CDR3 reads CASRATARGGRIFLPYEKLFF. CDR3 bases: TGTGCAAGTCGCGCCACGGCCCGGGGGGGACGGATCTTCCTCCCCTATGAAAAACTGTTTTTT.

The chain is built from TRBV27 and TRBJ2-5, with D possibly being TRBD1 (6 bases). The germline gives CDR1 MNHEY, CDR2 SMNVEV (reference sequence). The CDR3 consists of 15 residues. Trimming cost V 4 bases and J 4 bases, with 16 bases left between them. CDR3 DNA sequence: TGTGCCAGCAGTTCAGACAGGCTTCGGGGAGAGACCCAGTACTTC. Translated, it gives CASSSDRLRGETQYF.

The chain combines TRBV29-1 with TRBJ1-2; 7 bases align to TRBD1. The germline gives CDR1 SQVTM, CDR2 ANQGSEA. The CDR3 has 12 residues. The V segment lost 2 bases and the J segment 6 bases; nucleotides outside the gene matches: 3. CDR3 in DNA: TGCAGCGTTGAAACAGGGGAGGATGGCTACACCTTC. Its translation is CSVETGEDGYTF.